Here is one T cell receptor beta chain with its context. Its antigen is not identified. Libraries were prepared by immunoSEQ multiplex PCR; TCRdb keeps only in-frame clonotypes and omits some of them. This table has tens of thousands of clones, approximately 81% appearing once. This sample was included in a study of PD-1 blockade in classical Hodgkin lymphoma. The study's findings and limits: Differences between repertoires have undefined causes, possibly disease activity or prior therapy. It was among complete responders that baseline diversity resembled that of newly diagnosed patients. Whereas CD4+ TCR diversity had risen significantly by C4D1, CD8+ TCR diversity had not.

Each patient relapsed following autologous stem cell transplantation, and prior brentuximab vedotin exposure differed. CDR3 length: 14 amino acids. Germline V gives CDR1 MGHDK, CDR2 SYGVNS. Trimming took 2 bases from V and 4 from J, leaving 11 bases between them. V gene TRBV25-1 combines with J gene TRBJ1-2; a weak D match, TRBD1 (6 bases). This clonotype was obtained from a human donor with classical Hodgkin lymphoma. This material consisted of peripheral blood mononuclear cells (PBMCs), taken before the second cycle of nivolumab. CDR3 amino acids: CASSEGGLSYGYTF. The CDR3 coding sequence is TGTGCCAGCAGTGAAGGGGGGCTTTCCTATGGCTACACCTTC.